These T cell receptor beta chains were read from a single sample in a study of T cells after yellow fever vaccination. TCRdb used MiXCR to reprocess the 5' RACE reads, holding one entry per CDR3 protein. The sample gives under 250,000 distinct CDR3 sequences, 6.9% of which show up once; 0.65% to 0.9% is in the top ten. The source material was CD4+ T cells sorted from PBMCs, sampled 15 days after the yellow fever booster vaccination. The receptors derive from a man aged 25 to 40 who received the YFV17D yellow fever vaccine. CDR3s include the opening cysteine and the closing phenylalanine or tryptophan. The D gene is left open where the match is weak. Some rows have no size entry. The others give once, few or many, or a class for an expanded clone.

>TRBJ2-1|.|TRBD2|TRBV12-3/TRBV12-4
CASSRRTSGVYNEQFF
TGTGCCAGCAGCAGAAGGACTAGCGGGGTTTACAATGAGCAGTTCTTC
>TRBJ2-3|many|.|TRBV6-2/TRBV6-3
CAGGRSGTDTQYF
TGTGCCGGGGGACGGTCGGGCACAGATACGCAGTATTTT
>TRBJ2-7|few|.|TRBV18
CASSPVQGEQYF
TGTGCCAGCTCACCCGTTCAGGGAGAGCAGTACTTC
>TRBJ2-3|many|TRBD2|TRBV29-1
CSVGTSGADTQYF
TGCAGCGTGGGGACTAGCGGGGCAGATACGCAGTATTTT
>TRBJ2-1|.|TRBD2|TRBV11-2
CGTARTSGYNEQFF
TGTGGCACCGCGCGGACTAGCGGATACAATGAGCAGTTCTTC
>TRBJ2-1|once|TRBD2|TRBV11-3
CDSSLGGSSYNEQFF
TGTGACAGCAGCTTGGGCGGGAGCTCCTACAATGAGCAGTTCTTC
>TRBJ2-1|many|.|TRBV12-3/TRBV12-4
CASSDSGLSQTYNEQFF
TGTGCCAGCAGCGATAGCGGTCTATCTCAAACCTACAATGAGCAGTTCTTC
>TRBJ2-1|.|TRBD2|TRBV6-1
CASRPQAGGYNEQFF
TGTGCCAGCAGGCCACAAGCGGGAGGTTACAATGAGCAGTTCTTC
>TRBJ2-1|.|TRBD2|TRBV3-1
CATSQEAGLAGYNEQFF
TGTGCCACCTCCCAAGAGGCAGGACTAGCGGGCTACAATGAGCAGTTCTTC
>TRBJ2-7|many|TRBD2|TRBV6-2/TRBV6-3
CASSHRTSGKYEQYF
TGTGCCAGCAGTCACCGGACTAGCGGGAAATACGAGCAGTACTTC
>TRBJ1-2|.|TRBD1|TRBV20-1
CSALSHRGRDYGYTF
TGCAGTGCCCTATCCCACAGGGGGCGCGACTATGGCTACACCTTC
>TRBJ2-1|many|.|TRBV20-1
CSARDEPSSYNEQFF
TGCAGTGCTAGAGATGAGCCCAGCTCCTACAATGAGCAGTTCTTC
>TRBJ1-5|many|.|TRBV12-3/TRBV12-4
CASRIVKPQHF
TGTGCCAGCAGGATCGTCAAGCCCCAGCATTTT
>TRBJ2-2|.|TRBD2|TRBV20-1
CSAKDIAGLNTGELFF
TGCAGTGCTAAAGACATAGCGGGACTAAACACCGGGGAGCTGTTTTTT
>TRBJ1-1|few|.|TRBV12-3/TRBV12-4
CASSFLTGNTEAFF
TGTGCCAGCAGTTTCTTGACAGGGAACACTGAAGCTTTCTTT
>TRBJ2-1|.|.|TRBV20-1
CSAGPGTFYNEQFF
TGCAGTGCTGGGCCGGGAACCTTCTACAATGAGCAGTTCTTC
>TRBJ1-2|many|.|TRBV11-2
CASSLDSRTPYGYTF
TGTGCCAGCAGCTTAGATAGCAGGACGCCCTATGGCTACACCTTC
>TRBJ2-7|few|.|TRBV5-1
CASSLAGRWYEQYF
TGCGCCAGCAGCTTGGCGGGACGGTGGTACGAGCAGTACTTC
>TRBJ1-1|few|.|TRBV10-3
CAISVPRGEAFF
TGTGCCATCAGTGTCCCCCGGGGCGAAGCTTTCTTT
>TRBJ2-3|.|TRBD2|TRBV15
CATSRATSGRGTDTQYF
TGTGCCACCAGCAGAGCGACTAGCGGGAGGGGTACAGATACGCAGTATTTT
>TRBJ1-2|many|.|TRBV7-2
CASSPTGREAYGYTF
TGTGCCAGCAGCCCCACCGGAAGGGAGGCCTATGGCTACACCTTC
>TRBJ2-2|.|.|TRBV10-3
CAISESGPAGELFF
TGTGCCATCAGTGAGTCGGGTCCCGCCGGGGAGCTGTTTTTT
>TRBJ2-2|.|.|TRBV20-1
CSAPLNTGELFF
TGCAGTGCTCCTCTTAACACCGGGGAGCTGTTTTTT
>TRBJ2-2|many|TRBD2|TRBV11-2
CASSLQSGLAGRRLRTGELFF
TGTGCCAGCAGCTTACAGTCCGGGCTAGCGGGACGACGTCTTCGGACCGGGGAGCTGTTTTTT
>TRBJ2-5|.|TRBD2|TRBV20-1
CSGLALETQYF
TGCAGTGGACTAGCTCTGGAGACCCAGTACTTC
>TRBJ2-7|.|TRBD2|TRBV20-1
CSARDASGRREQYF
TGCAGTGCTAGAGATGCGAGCGGGAGGAGGGAGCAGTACTTC
>TRBJ2-5|few|.|TRBV18
CASSPPTARETQYF
TGTGCCAGCTCACCACCTACGGCGCGGGAGACCCAGTACTTC
>TRBJ1-5|.|TRBD1|TRBV27
CASSTAGQGFSNQPQHF
TGTGCCAGCAGCACGGCAGGACAGGGCTTTTCCAATCAGCCCCAGCATTTT
>TRBJ1-6|.|.|TRBV12-3/TRBV12-4
CASSPPGQLNSPLHF
TGTGCCAGCAGTCCCCCCGGACAGTTGAATTCACCCCTCCACTTT
>TRBJ1-1|.|.|TRBV6-5
CASSRDREAFF
TGTGCCAGCAGTCGCGACAGGGAAGCTTTCTTT
>TRBJ2-5|few|TRBD1|TRBV20-1
CSATYRGGETQYF
TGCAGTGCGACCTACAGGGGCGGGGAGACCCAGTACTTC
>TRBJ2-3|few|TRBD2|TRBV20-1
CSARLAGGRSDTQYF
TGCAGTGCTAGGTTAGCGGGAGGGCGCTCAGATACGCAGTATTTT
>TRBJ1-2|.|TRBD1|TRBV29-1
CSVEDKGQGYGYTF
TGCAGCGTTGAAGATAAGGGACAGGGGTATGGCTACACCTTC
>TRBJ1-1|many|.|TRBV19
CASIRTASNTEAFF
TGTGCCAGTATCAGGACGGCAAGCAACACTGAAGCTTTCTTT
>TRBJ1-4|many|.|TRBV7-9
CASSSLLQANEKLFF
TGTGCCAGCAGCTCATTACTTCAGGCTAATGAAAAACTGTTTTTT
>TRBJ2-3|few|TRBD2|TRBV24-1
CATSDRKVAGLTDTQYF
TGTGCCACCAGTGATCGAAAAGTAGCGGGACTGACAGATACGCAGTATTTT
>TRBJ2-1|many|.|TRBV28
CASSTVKQQFF
TGTGCCAGCAGTACGGTAAAGCAGCAGTTCTTC